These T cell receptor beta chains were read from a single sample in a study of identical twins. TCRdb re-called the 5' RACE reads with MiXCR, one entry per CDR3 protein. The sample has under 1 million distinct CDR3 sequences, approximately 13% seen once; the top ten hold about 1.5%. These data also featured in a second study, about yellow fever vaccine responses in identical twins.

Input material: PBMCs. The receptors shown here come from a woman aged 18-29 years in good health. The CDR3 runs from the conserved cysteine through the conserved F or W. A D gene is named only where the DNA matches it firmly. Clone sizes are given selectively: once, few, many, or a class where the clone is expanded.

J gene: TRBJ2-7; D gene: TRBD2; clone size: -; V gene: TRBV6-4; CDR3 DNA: TGTGCCAGCAGAAAACTAGCGGGAGAGGGATACGAGCAGTACTTC; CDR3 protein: CASRKLAGEGYEQYF
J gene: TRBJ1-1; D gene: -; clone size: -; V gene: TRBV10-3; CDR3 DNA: TGTGCCATCAGTGAGGGGGGGCCGTACGAAGCTTTCTTT; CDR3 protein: CAISEGGPYEAFF
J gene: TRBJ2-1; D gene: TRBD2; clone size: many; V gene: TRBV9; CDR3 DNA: TGTGCCAGCAGCGTAGACCCTAGCGGCTACAATGAGCAGTTCTTC; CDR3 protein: CASSVDPSGYNEQFF
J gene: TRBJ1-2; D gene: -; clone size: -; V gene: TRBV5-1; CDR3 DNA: TGCGCCAGCAGCTTGGAGAGTGATGGAAACTATGGCTACACCTTC; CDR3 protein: CASSLESDGNYGYTF
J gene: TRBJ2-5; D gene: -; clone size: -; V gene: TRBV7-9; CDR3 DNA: TGTGCCAGCAGCTTAGCTTCACTCCAAGAGACCCAGTACTTC; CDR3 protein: CASSLASLQETQYF
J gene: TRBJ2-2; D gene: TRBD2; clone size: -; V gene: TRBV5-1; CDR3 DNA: TGCGCCAGCAGCCGACCTAGCGGGGAGAACACCGGGGAGCTGTTTTTT; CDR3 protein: CASSRPSGENTGELFF
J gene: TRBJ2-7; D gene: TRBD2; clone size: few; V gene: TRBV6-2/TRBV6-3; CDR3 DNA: TGTGCCAGCAGTAAGGGACTAGCGGGACCCTACGAGCAGTACTTC; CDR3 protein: CASSKGLAGPYEQYF
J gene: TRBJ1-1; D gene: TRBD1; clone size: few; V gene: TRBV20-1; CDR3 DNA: TGCAGTGCTAGGCAACAGGGGGAAGCTTTCTTT; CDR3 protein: CSARQQGEAFF
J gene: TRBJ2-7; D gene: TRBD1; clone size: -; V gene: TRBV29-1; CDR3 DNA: TGCAGCGTTGAAGGCAGGACAGGGGGCAGTTACGAGCAGTACTTC; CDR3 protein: CSVEGRTGGSYEQYF
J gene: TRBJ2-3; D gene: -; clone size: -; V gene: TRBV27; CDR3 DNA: TGTGCCAGCAGTTCGAAGCGGGTGCACACAGATACGCAGTATTTT; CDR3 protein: CASSSKRVHTDTQYF
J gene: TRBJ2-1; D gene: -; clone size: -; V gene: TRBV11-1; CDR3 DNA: TGTGCCAGCAGCTTACGGCGGGGGACAGGACTATCCTACAATGAGCAGTTCTTC; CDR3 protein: CASSLRRGTGLSYNEQFF
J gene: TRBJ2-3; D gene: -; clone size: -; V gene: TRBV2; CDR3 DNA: TGTGCTCCAGGGGGGGCCGAAGATACGCAGTATTTT; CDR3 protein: CAPGGAEDTQYF
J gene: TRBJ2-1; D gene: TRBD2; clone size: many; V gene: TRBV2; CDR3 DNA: TGTGCCAGCAGTGATTTATCGGGACTAGCGGCCTACAATGAGCAGTTCTTC; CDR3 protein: CASSDLSGLAAYNEQFF
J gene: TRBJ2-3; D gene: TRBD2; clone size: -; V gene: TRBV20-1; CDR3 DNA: TGCAGTGCTAGGCGGGCTAGCGGGAGGACTAGCACAGATACGCAGTATTTT; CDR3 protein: CSARRASGRTSTDTQYF
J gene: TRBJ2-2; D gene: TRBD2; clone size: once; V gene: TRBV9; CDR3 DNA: TGTGCCAGCAGCTTTTCGACTAGCGGGAGGGCCAACACCGGGGAGCTGTTTTTT; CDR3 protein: CASSFSTSGRANTGELFF
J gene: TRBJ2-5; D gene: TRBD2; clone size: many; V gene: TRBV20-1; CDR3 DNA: TGCAGTGCTACCTCGGGGGGGTCAAAAGAGACCCAGTACTTC; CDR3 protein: CSATSGGSKETQYF
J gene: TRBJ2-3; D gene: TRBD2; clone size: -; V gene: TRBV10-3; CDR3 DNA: TGTGCCATCAGCGGACTAGCGGGGGCCTCCACAGATACGCAGTATTTT; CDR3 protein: CAISGLAGASTDTQYF
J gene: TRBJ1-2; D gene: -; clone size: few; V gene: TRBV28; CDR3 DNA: TGTGCCAGCAGTTTATACGGGACAAACTATGGCTACACCTTC; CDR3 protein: CASSLYGTNYGYTF
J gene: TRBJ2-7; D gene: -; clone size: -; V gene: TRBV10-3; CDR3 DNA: TGTGCCATCTCCGGGGACCCCTACGAGCAGTACTTC; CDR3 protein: CAISGDPYEQYF
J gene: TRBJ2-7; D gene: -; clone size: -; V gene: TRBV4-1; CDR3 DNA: TGCGCCAGCAGCCCCGGGGACATGAGCTCCTACGAGCAGTACTTC; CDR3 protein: CASSPGDMSSYEQYF
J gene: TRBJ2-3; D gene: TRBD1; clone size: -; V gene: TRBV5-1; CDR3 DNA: TGCGCCAGCAGCTCAAGAGGACAGGGCACAGATACGCAGTATTTT; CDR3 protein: CASSSRGQGTDTQYF
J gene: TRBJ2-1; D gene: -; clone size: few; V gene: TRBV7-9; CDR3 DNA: TGTGCCAGCAGCCGAATTCCCCCGGCCGGGAGCAATGAGCAGTTCTTC; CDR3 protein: CASSRIPPAGSNEQFF
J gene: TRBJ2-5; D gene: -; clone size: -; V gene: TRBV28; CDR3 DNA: TGTGCCAGCAGTTCAATAGGGGGGACCCAGTACTTC; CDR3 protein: CASSSIGGTQYF
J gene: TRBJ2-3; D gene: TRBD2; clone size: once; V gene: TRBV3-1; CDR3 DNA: TGTGCCAGCAGCCAACGGGGGGGCTGGCGTGGTACGCAGTATTTT; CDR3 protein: CASSQRGGWRGTQYF
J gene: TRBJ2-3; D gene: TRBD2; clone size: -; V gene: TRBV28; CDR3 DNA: TGTGCCAGCAGTTTACTAGCGGGGGGCACAGATACGCGGTATTTT; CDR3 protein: CASSLLAGGTDTRYF
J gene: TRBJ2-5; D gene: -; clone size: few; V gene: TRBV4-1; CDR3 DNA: TGCGCCAGCAGCCGACAACTGGGTGAGGGTCTGGGAGAGACCCAGTACTTC; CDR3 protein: CASSRQLGEGLGETQYF
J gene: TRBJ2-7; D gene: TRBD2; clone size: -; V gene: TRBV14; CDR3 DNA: TGTGCCAGCAGCCAAGGGGGACTAGCACTCTTTAGCTCCTACGAGCAGTACTTC; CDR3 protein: CASSQGGLALFSSYEQYF